These 5 T cell receptor beta chains share one sample of origin, sequenced in a study of STAT5B mutations in CD4+ large granular lymphocyte leukemia. TCRdb keeps only in-frame clones here, not all; method: immunoSEQ multiplex PCR. Of 30,000 to 40,000 clones listed, less than 70% are singletons. Sequenced sample: CD4+ T cells from blood buffy coats. These receptors all come from a human donor in good health.

This chain links TRBV4-2 with TRBJ1-6; maybe TRBD1 (6 bases). The germline V gene encodes CDR1 LGHNA and CDR2 YNFKEQ. This CDR3 region has 15 residues. V was trimmed by 0 bases and J by 4 bases, leaving 7 bases between them. The CDR3 sequence: CASSQDRGYNSPLHF. In nucleotides, the CDR3 is TGTGCCAGCAGCCAAGACAGGGGATATAATTCACCCCTCCACTTT.

The V and J genes are TRBV7-2 and TRBJ2-7; D uncertain. The CDR3 contains 13 residues. V lost 2 bases, J lost 1 base, and 6 bases lay in between. Germline V lookup: CDR1 SGHTA, CDR2 FQGNSA. The chain's CDR3 is CASSLFASYEQYF. Here the CDR3 DNA reads TGTGCCAGCAGCTTATTCGCATCCTACGAGCAGTACTTC.

This sequence joins TRBV4-3 and TRBJ1-1; a weak D match, TRBD1 (5 bases). Trimming cost V 4 bases and J 6 bases, with 15 bases left between them. Germline CDR1 reads LGHNA; CDR2 reads YSLEER. CDR3 length: 14 amino acids. CDR3 nucleotide sequence: TGCGCCAGCAGCCCGAGGGGACTTAGGGCTGAAGCTTTCTTT. This translates into CASSPRGLRAEAFF.

The chain recombines TRBV7-9 with TRBJ2-7, with TRBD1 as a possible D gene (6 bases). V was pared by 1 base and J by 4 bases, with 14 bases between. The CDR3 covers 15 residues. Per germline, CDR1 SEHNR and CDR2 FQNEAQ (reference sequence). In DNA, the CDR3 is TGTGCCAGCAGCTTAGGCCATACAGGGCTATACGAGCAGTACTTC. Its translation is CASSLGHTGLYEQYF.

The table lists this clone with a count of one. The chain combines TRBV9 with TRBJ1-3, with D unclear. CDR1 SGDLS and CDR2 YYNGEE come from the germline V gene. This CDR3 contains 15 residues. V was shortened by 4 bases and J by 0 bases, with 11 bases between the two germline ends. As DNA, the CDR3 is TGTGCCAGCAGCCCCCGGGCCTTCTCTGGAAACACCATATATTTT. This gives the protein CASSPRAFSGNTIYF.